This T cell receptor (beta chain) was found in a study of OX40 agonist ivuxolimab in advanced cancers. Study background: In this cohort, patients received ivuxolimab, an agonistic anti-OX40 (CD134) antibody.

The CDR3 runs to 14 residues. V shed 6 bases, J shed 6 bases, and the junction held 7 bases outside the gene matches. In germline, CDR1 is MNHEY, CDR2 SMNVEV (reference sequence). Notes on the study in general: At doses 0.1 to 3.0 mg/kg, CD4+ and CD8+ clones expanded.

TCRdb's copy holds only in-frame clones and misses some; the assay was immunoSEQ multiplex PCR. This sample has just over 60,000 clones, with about 92% found just once. This clone was recorded once. As yet, its antigen is unknown. The sequence was obtained from an adult with an advanced solid tumor such as melanoma, head and neck, liver or kidney cancer. The sample consisted of CD4+ or CD8+ T cells sorted from blood, taken in a trial of the OX40 agonist ivuxolimab. The chain recombines TRBV27 with TRBJ1-2; 10 nucleotides match TRBD1. The CDR3 protein is CASRTPGQGHGYTF. CDR3 bases: TGTGCCAGCAGAACTCCGGGACAGGGGCATGGCTACACCTTC.